This TCR beta chain was captured by sequencing in a study of shared clonotypes between healthy human individuals. Study-wide context: Donors were a couple of women and a few men aged 18 to 49. Study-wide results and limits: Though the depth was large, rarefaction showed that sorted-subset sequencing was incomplete. Sequencing depth was expected to influence donor clonotype sharing. Relative to memory subsets, naive subsets generally showed larger estimated richness.

It was CD45RO-negative cells, positively selected for CCR7, that made up naive CD8 cells, with terminally differentiated effector memory CD45RA+ cells excluded. Germline V gives CDR1 MDHEN, CDR2 SYDVKM. The CDR3 is 11 residues long. The V end was cut by 10 bases, the J end by 6 bases, with 11 bases between. Produced via immunoSEQ multiplex PCR; TCRdb's table is partial and in-frame only. The sample has some 2,100,000 clones; 85% to 95% are singletons. On this clone: Its antigen is still unknown.

Sequencing used naive CD8+ T cells from PBMCs. This chain connects TRBV28 to TRBJ2-3; the D is unclear. The source of this sequence is a man younger than 30 in good health. Some clones in this sample may be carry-over from other donors' samples. This CDR3 reads CATLSEDTQYF. The CDR3 bases are TGTGCCACCCTGTCCGAGGATACGCAGTATTTT.